A selection of T cell receptor beta chains follows, all from one sample in a study of T cell repertoires in cytomegalovirus infection. These receptors' targets are unknown. TCRdb re-called the reads with MiXCR, one entry per CDR3 protein. Of just over 450,000 distinct CDR3 sequences listed, approximately 46% were seen once; the top ten hold just under 45%. Sequences were derived from cultured PBMCs, sampled from culture after CMV antigen stimulation. The source is a human donor in good health (CMV status not recorded). Some clones in this sample may be carry-over from other donors' samples. Both conserved end residues are part of each CDR3.

v_gene | CDR3aa
TRBV7-2 | CASSLGQGATLEAFF
TRBV11-2 | CASNLVLASRAQYF
TRBV6-2/TRBV6-3 | CASKQPPNTEAFF
TRBV5-6 | CASSIREYGYTF
TRBV6-2/TRBV6-3 | CASSYSKGYGGTYNEQFF
TRBV29-1 | CSVEDMAGMFF
TRBV27 | CASSLGPRFGYTF
TRBV27 | CASSFSSGNNSPLHF
TRBV7-2 | CASSFVWLNEQFF
TRBV7-9 | CASSLKGDSNQPQHF
TRBV4-1 | CASSQDWGRVMGNTIYF
TRBV7-9 | CASTPENGHLNQAFF
TRBV7-2 | CASSARTGVRFKETQYF
TRBV7-4 | CASSPAQIGRGYTF
TRBV2 | CASSDIGGGIRADTQYF
TRBV7-2 | CASSLVGLPNTEAFF
TRBV12-3/TRBV12-4 | CASSFGTSLSDTQYF
TRBV6-1 | CASSAIGTLYEQYF
TRBV7-2 | CASSSPGLAGRITGELFF
TRBV6-2/TRBV6-3 | CASSSYPRDSHYEQYF
TRBV6-8 | CASRVLSSGVPSSYEQYF
TRBV7-9 | CASSFNRQLLNYGYTF
TRBV20-1 | CSASPGTGLRNEQYF
TRBV28 | CASRRIREYGYTF
TRBV2 | CASQLVGQGMEKLFF
TRBV7-9 | CASSPDTVPGQETQYF
TRBV20-1 | CSARDGTARGSSYNEQFF
TRBV28 | CASSFRLGVETQYF
TRBV10-3 | CAISAQGSGELFF
TRBV10-3 | CATQRVGTNEKLFF
TRBV9 | CASSVSFMNTEAFF
TRBV4-1 | CASSQVGQTNQPQHF
TRBV7-2 | CASSGRSGGGVNEQFF
TRBV4-1 | CASRDRASYEQYF
TRBV4-2 | CASSQEPLGQTDTQYF
TRBV12-5 | CASAPGSSMDTQYF
TRBV27 | CASSPYPGGNQPQHF
TRBV7-9 | CASSFPPGQGNTGELFF
TRBV19 | CASSARTDADTQYF
TRBV6-8 | CASSLARFRSYEQYF
TRBV20-1 | CSARDLNTGELFF
TRBV18 | CASSPPGLAGGPAQYF
TRBV7-6 | CASSPGTLIYGYTF
TRBV28 | CASSLLPQEEQYF
TRBV7-2 | CASSPRQGSYEQYF
TRBV3-1 | CASSQGTGGVTQYF
TRBV28 | CASSPLVLGQSYGYTF
TRBV19 | CASSIAWTGPNTEAFF
TRBV2 | CASRKEQGTDTQYF
TRBV28 | CASSLGAPTYEQYF
TRBV19 | CASGPSGYGELFF
TRBV7-9 | CASSFSQNQPQHF
TRBV7-6 | CASSARTSGGSTDTQYF
TRBV29-1 | CSVGDRGLYGYRTNEKLFF
TRBV6-2/TRBV6-3 | CASRGIGTRQSDEQFF
TRBV7-9 | CASSLPGLAGGDEQFF
TRBV6-8 | CASSRRRVGYQPQHF
TRBV7-2 | CASRPTRVLNIQYF
TRBV6-1 | CASVRDTSSGYEQYF